Listed below are T cell receptor beta chains from one sample, sequenced in a study of OX40 agonist ivuxolimab in advanced cancers. Profiled with immunoSEQ multiplex PCR; TCRdb holds only in-frame clones, not every one. The profile shows 90,000 to 150,000 clones, 85% to 90% of them singletons. This sample comprised CD4+ or CD8+ T cells sorted from blood, obtained in a trial of the OX40 agonist ivuxolimab. Receptors originate from an adult with an advanced solid tumor such as melanoma, head and neck, liver or kidney cancer. Each CDR3 is given with its conserved first and last residue. A D gene is named only where the DNA matches it firmly. Clone size is given for some rows only: seen once, a few or many times, or a class if the clone is expanded.

d_call	clone_size	v_call	j_call	cdr3_nt	cdr3_aa
NA	NA	TRBV6-1	TRBJ1-5	TGTGCCAGCAGTGAAGGTGGAAATCAGCCCCAGCATTTT	CASSEGGNQPQHF
TRBD1	NA	TRBV5-1	TRBJ1-6	TGCGCCAGCAGCAGGGGACAGGGGAATTCACCCCTCCACTTT	CASSRGQGNSPLHF
TRBD1	NA	TRBV18	TRBJ1-1	TGTGCCAGCTCACTCTTCCGGGACAGGGGGGGGACTGAAGCTTTCTTT	CASSLFRDRGGTEAFF
NA	NA	TRBV7-3	TRBJ2-7	TGTGCCAGCAGCCCTAGCTCGGGGCCCTACGAGCAGTACTTC	CASSPSSGPYEQYF
NA	NA	TRBV6-5	TRBJ2-3	TGTGCCAGCAGTCGCCGACAGAGCACAGATACGCAGTATTTT	CASSRRQSTDTQYF
TRBD2	NA	TRBV11-3	TRBJ2-3	TGTGCCAGCAGCTTAGGCGGGGGGGGCCCAGATACGCAGTATTTT	CASSLGGGGPDTQYF
NA	NA	TRBV18	TRBJ1-1	TGTGCCAGCTCACCCAGATTCGGGGACACTGAAGCTTTCTTT	CASSPRFGDTEAFF
NA	few	TRBV4-1	TRBJ2-3	TGCGCCAGCAGCCAGACTAGAGATACGCAGTATTTT	CASSQTRDTQYF
TRBD1	NA	TRBV19	TRBJ1-5	TGTGCCAGTAGCAGGGACAGCAATAGCAATCAGCCCCAGCATTTT	CASSRDSNSNQPQHF
NA	NA	TRBV6-5	TRBJ1-4	TGTGCCAGCAGTTATAATGAAAAACTGTTTTTT	CASSYNEKLFF
TRBD1	NA	TRBV28	TRBJ1-5	TGTGCCAGCAGTTCTCCGGGACAGGGGGCTCAGCCCCAGCATTTT	CASSSPGQGAQPQHF
TRBD1	NA	TRBV5-1	TRBJ1-1	TGCGCCAGCAGCCCTGGACAGGGGGCGAGGATGAACACTGAAGCTTTCTTT	CASSPGQGARMNTEAFF
TRBD1	few	TRBV30	TRBJ1-6	TGTGCCTGGAGTCAAGGACAGGGAGGCTCACCCCTCCACTTT	CAWSQGQGGSPLHF
NA	NA	TRBV7-2	TRBJ1-1	TGTGCCAGCAGCTTAGTCGGACAGACTGAAGCTTTCTTT	CASSLVGQTEAFF
NA	few	TRBV11-2	TRBJ1-1	TGTGCCAGCAGCTTAGACCTAGGGGGTACTGAAGCTTTCTTT	CASSLDLGGTEAFF
TRBD2	NA	TRBV5-6	TRBJ2-5	TGTGCCAGCAGCTTGCAGCGGGGGGTTATAGTAGAGACCCAGTACTTC	CASSLQRGVIVETQYF
NA	NA	TRBV28	TRBJ2-3	TGTGCCAGCACCTCTTGGCAGGCGCACACAGATACGCAGTATTTT	CASTSWQAHTDTQYF
TRBD1	NA	TRBV7-9	TRBJ1-6	TGTGCCAGCAGCCTCACAGGGGGCCGTTCACCCCTCCACTTT	CASSLTGGRSPLHF
NA	NA	TRBV19	TRBJ2-6	TGTGCCAGTAGTATGCAGGGGACACCCTCTGGGGCCAACGTCCTGACTTTC	CASSMQGTPSGANVLTF
TRBD1	NA	TRBV30	TRBJ1-6	TGTGCCCGCCAGACAGGGCCCAATTCACCCCTCCACTTT	CARQTGPNSPLHF
TRBD1	NA	TRBV5-1	TRBJ2-3	TGCGCCAGCAGCTTGGTACTCAGGGGGAGCACAGATACGCAGTATTTT	CASSLVLRGSTDTQYF
NA	NA	TRBV30	TRBJ2-7	TGTGCCTGGAGTCTCGGAGTTTTGAAATACGAGCAGTACTTC	CAWSLGVLKYEQYF
NA	few	TRBV6-5	TRBJ1-5	TGTGCCAGCAAAAGGACGGGCAGTGGGAATCAGCCCCAGCATTTT	CASKRTGSGNQPQHF
TRBD2	NA	TRBV7-3	TRBJ2-3	TGTGCCAGCAGCCCGGGACTAATCGGGGATACGCAGTATTTT	CASSPGLIGDTQYF
NA	NA	TRBV6-4	TRBJ1-1	TGTGCCAGCACCCGGACAGAAGGAAGCACTGAAGCTTTCTTT	CASTRTEGSTEAFF
NA	NA	TRBV28	TRBJ2-2	TGTGCCAGCAGTCGAAACCGAGCGAACACCGGGGAGCTGTTTTTT	CASSRNRANTGELFF